The 3 T cell receptor beta chains below come from one sample, sequenced in a study of T cells in localized non-small cell lung cancer. Assay used: immunoSEQ multiplex PCR; TCRdb lists only in-frame clones, some missing. The sample lists about 1,300 clones, over 35% occurring once. The material was lung tumor tissue, obtained before any cancer treatment. These TCRs come from a woman aged 18-49 years with stage I lung adenocarcinoma.

This clone was seen more than once but under ten times. The chain recombines TRBV9 with TRBJ2-1; 15 bases align to TRBD2. V shed 3 bases, J shed 6 bases, and the junction held 4 bases outside the gene matches. Germline V gene data show CDR1 as SGDLS and CDR2 as YYNGEE. CDR3 length: 16 residues. CDR3 nucleotides: TGTGCCAGCAGCGACCAGGGACTAGCGGGAGGCAATGAGCAGTTCTTC. Residues: CASSDQGLAGGNEQFF.

The genes are TRBV19 and TRBJ2-1; 7 positions agree with TRBD2. Germline values: CDR1 LNHDA, CDR2 SQIVND (reference sequence). J was trimmed by 5 bases and V by 6 bases; bases with no gene match: 13. The CDR3 sequence is 16 residues long. CDR3 DNA sequence: TGTGCCAGTAGCCCTCCGCTTGGCGGGAGAAACAATGAGCAGTTCTTC. This sequence encodes CASSPPLGGRNNEQFF.

The V and J genes are TRBV28 and TRBJ2-3; TRBD2 agrees at 16 bases. V lost 5 bases and J lost 8; bases outside the gene matches: 10. Germline V gene lookup returns CDR1 MDHEN and CDR2 SYDVKM. This CDR3 contains 17 residues. CDR3 region: CASSGSTGLAGGSTQYF. DNA for the CDR3: TGTGCCAGCAGTGGGAGTACGGGACTAGCGGGAGGGAGTACGCAGTATTTT.